This passage covers 32 T cell receptor beta chains from one sample sequenced in a study of tumor and adjacent non-tumor tissue in lung cancer. No cell sorting was done before RNA was extracted from the tissue. Three rounds of nested PCR, following a modified ARM-PCR protocol, produced the TCRbeta library. TCRdb redid the calling of the multiplex PCR reads with MiXCR, one entry per CDR3 protein. The sample records some 90,000 distinct CDR3 sequences, around 65% being singletons. Input material: lung tumor tissue. These receptors were collected from a man aged 70-80 years with non-small cell lung cancer.

As to this clonotype: A much bigger clone sits one base away, suggesting this may be a read error. The V and J genes are TRBV30 and TRBJ2-1, with TRBD2 matching over 8 bases. In germline, CDR1 is GTSNPN, CDR2 SVGIG (reference sequence). The CDR3 spans 15 residues. The CDR3, as DNA: TGTGCCTGGAGTCGGGGGGGGGGTCGCGGCGATGATCAGTTCTTC. This sequence encodes CAWSRGGGRGDDQFF.

On this clonotype: A much bigger clone sits one base away, suggesting this may be a read error. The rearrangement joins TRBV5-4 to TRBJ2-5, with 7 nucleotides matching TRBD2. The CDR3 runs to 15 residues. Germline V gives CDR1 SGHNT, CDR2 YYREEE (reference sequence). The chain's CDR3 is CAGSSGTDLQETQYF. In DNA form, the CDR3 reads TGTGCCGGCAGCAGCGGGACTGACTTACAAGAGACCCAGTACTTC. Based on the CDR3 plus reference TRBV5-4 and TRBJ2-5, the full variable domain is ETGVTQSPTHLIKTRGQQVTLRCSSQSGHNTVSWYQQALGQGPQFIFQYYREEENGRGNFPPRFSGLQFPNYSSELNVNALELDDSALYLCAGSSGTDLQETQYFGPGTRLLVL.

The chain couples TRBV20-1 to TRBJ1-5, with 9 bases aligning to TRBD1. This CDR3 has 14 residues. The junction had 3 bases not matched to a gene; V was cut back by 0 bases and J by 6 bases. Germline assignment: CDR1 DFQATT and CDR2 SNEGSKA (reference sequence). CDR3 bases: TGCAGTGCTAGAGAGGGACAGGGTTCTCAGCCCCAGCATTTT. Translating gives CSAREGQGSQPQHF.

Regarding this clonotype: A read error may account for a junction end that differs from germline. V is TRBV11-3 and J is TRBJ2-2; unclear D gene. The CDR3 has 13 amino acids. Germline V gene data show CDR1 as SGHNT and CDR2 as YENEEA. The CDR3 here is CVSSLVAAGELFF. The CDR3 DNA is TGTGTCAGCAGCTTAGTTGCGGCAGGGGAGCTGTTTTTT. Full variable domain (missing parts from reference TRBV11-3 and TRBJ2-2): EAGVVQSPRYKIIEKKQPVAFWCNPISGHNTLYWYLQNLGQGPELLIRYENEEAVDDSQLPKDRFSAERLKGVDSTLKIQPAELGDSAVYLCVSSLVAAGELFFGEGSRLTVL.

The chain is built from TRBV11-2 and TRBJ2-5; tentatively, D is TRBD1 (5 bases). Germline V gene lookup returns CDR1 SGHAT and CDR2 FQNNGV. The CDR3 is 15 residues long. The V end was cut by 11 bases, the J end by 4 bases, with 23 bases between. The CDR3 coding sequence is TGTGCCGGCAACTGGACCAGGGCAGGCCGAGAGACCCAGTACTTC. This translates into CAGNWTRAGRETQYF.

This chain links TRBV20-1 with TRBJ2-1, with 12 bases fitting TRBD2. This CDR3 region has 15 residues. V shed 3 bases, J shed 9 bases, and the junction held 9 bases outside the gene matches. CDR1 is DFQATT and CDR2 is SNEGSKA in the germline V gene (reference sequence). CDR3 bases: TGCAGTGCTAGGCTTACTAGCGGGAGGATCGGTGAGCAGTTCTTC. It encodes CSARLTSGRIGEQFF.

The genes are TRBV5-1 and TRBJ2-3; TRBD2 matches 12 bases. CDR3 length: 17 amino acids. V lost 4 bases to trimming and J lost 5 bases; unmatched junction nucleotides: 11. CDR1 and CDR2 (germline): SGHRS, YFSETQ. CDR3 in amino acids: CASSHTLAGGRQDTQYF. DNA for the CDR3: TGCGCCAGCAGCCACACGCTAGCGGGAGGGCGTCAAGATACGCAGTATTTT. Supplemented by reference TRBV5-1 and TRBJ2-3, the full variable domain reads KAGVTQTPRYLIKTRGQQVTLSCSPISGHRSVSWYQQTPGQGLQFLFEYFSETQRNKGNFPGRFSGRQFSNSRSEMNVSTLELGDSALYLCASSHTLAGGRQDTQYFGPGTRLTVL.

Details on this clonotype: A read error is likely, as this CDR3 ends without the conserved phenylalanine or tryptophan. It is unclear where the CDR3 begins or ends on the DNA, so no DNA is shown, and the CDR3 is as TCRdb lists it. The chain has TRBV29-1 and TRBJ2-5. CDR1 and CDR2 from the germline V gene are SQVTM and ANQGSEA. The CDR3 numbers 12 amino acids, ends counted. The CDR3 region is CSVSLVRETQYS.

This clonotype was found once. A read error is possible here, since a much larger clone lies one base away. This chain links TRBV12-3 or TRBV12-4 with TRBJ1-5; unclear D gene. The CDR3 covers 14 residues. The CDR3 DNA follows: TGTGCCACCAGTTTAGGGTATAGCAATCAGCCCCAGCATTTT. Its translation is CATSLGYSNQPQHF.

This clonotype has a handful of counts. The genes are TRBV20-1 and TRBJ1-2; D possibly corresponds to TRBD1 (6 bases). V was cut by 5 bases and J by 8 bases, with 24 bases left in between. The CDR3 extends over 15 amino acids. Germline CDR1 reads DFQATT; CDR2 reads SNEGSKA (reference sequence). This CDR3 is CSAVGDGGVSYGYTF. DNA for the CDR3: TGCAGTGCTGTGGGGGACGGGGGCGTATCGTACGGCTACACCTTC.

Regarding this clonotype: This may arise from a read error, as a much more abundant clone is one base away. This chain uses TRBV11-2 with TRBJ2-7; 9 bases map to TRBD2. Germline CDR1 reads SGHAT; CDR2 reads FQNNGV. The CDR3 is made up of 14 amino acids. In DNA, the CDR3 is TGTGTCAGCAGACCTAGCGGGGAGGCGTACGAGCAGTACTTC. Protein sequence: CVSRPSGEAYEQYF.

Points on this clonotype: A much larger clone lies one base from this, so it may be a read error. This sequence joins TRBV20-1 and TRBJ1-5, with D perhaps TRBD1 (5 bases). CDR1 is DFQATT, CDR2 SNEGSKA, per germline (reference sequence). The CDR3 contains 14 residues. As DNA, the CDR3 is TGCAGTGCTAGAGATCGGGGTGGGGGAGGGACCCAGCAATTT. Its translation: CSARDRGGGGTQQF.

The chain employs TRBV12-3 or TRBV12-4 and TRBJ2-3, with D possibly TRBD2 on 5 matching bases. V was pared by 3 bases and J by 4 bases, with 14 bases between. The CDR3 loop spans 15 amino acids. The CDR3 reads CASSLTAVGADTQYF. For the CDR3, the DNA is TGTGCCAGCAGTTTGACGGCCGTGGGAGCAGATACGCAGTATTTT.

This clonotype came up many times. The gene calls are TRBV14 and TRBJ1-3; possibly TRBD1 for D (5 bases). Germline CDR1 and CDR2: SGHDN and FVKESK. The CDR3 has 14 residues. Trimming took off 7 bases at V and 0 bases at J, with 10 bases between the two ends. The CDR3 DNA reads TGTGCCAGCACCCGGACACGCTCTGGAAACACCATATATTTT. This translates into CASTRTRSGNTIYF.

Many counts were recorded for this clonotype. This chain uses TRBV29-1 with TRBJ2-7; 9 bases align to TRBD2. CDR1 is SQVTM, CDR2 ANQGSEA, per germline. V was pared by 6 bases and J by 6 bases, with 6 bases of the junction left unmatched. The CDR3 runs to 12 residues. The CDR3, as DNA: TGCAGCGTACGCGGGGGGGTCGTCGAGCAGTACTTC. Translated, it gives CSVRGGVVEQYF.

For this clonotype: A much larger clone differs by one base, so this may be a read error. The V gene is TRBV30, the J gene TRBJ2-5; no firm D call. The germline CDR1 and CDR2 sequences are GTSNPN and SVGIG (reference sequence). V was cut by 1 base and J by 3 bases, with 6 bases left in between. The CDR3 totals 12 residues. CDR3 amino acids: CAWSGVEETQYF. DNA of the CDR3: TGTGCCTGGAGTGGCGTAGAAGAGACCCAGTACTTC. The variable domain in full, completed from reference TRBV30 and TRBJ2-5, reads SQTIHQWPATLVQPVGSPLSLECTVEGTSNPNLYWYRQAAGRGLQLLFYSVGIGQISSEVPQNLSASRPQDRQFILSSKKLLLSDSGFYLCAWSGVEETQYFGPGTRLLVL.

This clonotype was found many times. This rearrangement joins TRBV4-1 to TRBJ2-4; the D call may be TRBD1 or TRBD2 (5 bases each). V lost 0 bases and J 3 bases, leaving 9 bases between the germline ends. CDR3 length equals 15 residues. CDR1 and CDR2 (germline): MGHRA, YSYEKL. The CDR3 nucleotides read TGCGCCAGCAGCCAAGAGCCAGGGAGCAAAAACATTCAGTACTTC. Its protein product is CASSQEPGSKNIQYF.

This clonotype occurred many times. The chain joins TRBV12-3 or TRBV12-4 to TRBJ2-7, with 8 bases identical to TRBD1. The CDR3 totals 15 residues. With 7 bases clipped from V and 6 bases from J, the junction kept 14 bases outside the gene matches. CDR3 region: CASTSVGQGPSEQYF. The DNA for the CDR3 is TGTGCCAGCACAAGTGTCGGACAGGGCCCCTCCGAGCAGTACTTC.

Points on this clonotype: Lacking the conserved final phenylalanine or tryptophan, this CDR3 likely reflects a read error. V usage is TRBV11-2 and J usage is TRBJ2-5; D gene ambiguous. V was shortened by 4 bases and J by 9 bases, with 18 bases between the two germline ends. From germline, CDR1 is SGHAT and CDR2 FQNNGV. The CDR3 runs 14 residues. The CDR3 spells CASSSVLGSKAQYI. The CDR3 region has the DNA TGTGCCAGCAGCTCAGTACTGGGGTCAAAGGCCCAGTACATC.

In this sample, this clonotype turned up once. A read error is possible here, since a much larger clone lies one base away. The J gene is TRBJ2-6, the V gene TRBV28, with TRBD1 as a possible D gene (7 bases). Germline lookup yields CDR1 MDHEN and CDR2 SYDVKM. The CDR3 length is 17 residues. The CDR3 protein is CTSRRDSDSSGANVLTF. The CDR3 region has the DNA TGTACCAGCAGGAGGGACAGTGACTCCTCTGGGGCCAACGTCCTGACTTTC. The full variable domain, rest sourced from reference TRBV28 and TRBJ2-6, is DVKVTQSSRYLVKRTGEKVFLECVQDMDHENMFWYRQDPGLGLRLIYFSYDVKMKEKGDIPEGYSVSREKKERFSLILESASTNQTSMYLCTSRRDSDSSGANVLTFGAGSRLTVL.

This clonotype was observed many times. The chain carries TRBV12-3 or TRBV12-4 and TRBJ2-7, with D unclear. The CDR3 is made up of 13 amino acids. Trimming stripped 6 bases from V and 1 base from J, with 10 bases between. CDR3 nucleotide sequence: TGTGCCAGCAGGAGCGCCGGTTCCTACGAGCAGTACTTC. This sequence encodes CASRSAGSYEQYF.

In regard to this clonotype: The junction shows a germline mismatch at one end, possibly a read error. The chain carries TRBV11-2 and TRBJ2-5; a weak D match, TRBD1 (6 bases). From germline, CDR1 is SGHAT and CDR2 FQNNGV. CDR3 size: 15 residues. For the CDR3, the DNA is TGTGCCAGCAGTTGGACCATGACAGGCCAAGATACCCAGTACTTC. Translated: CASSWTMTGQDTQYF.

The chain combines TRBV29-1 with TRBJ2-3, with a weak D call TRBD1 (6 bases). The V gene's germline CDR1 is SQVTM and CDR2 ANQGSEA. This CDR3 is built from 14 residues. CDR3 residues: CDGYGTPSTDTQYF. The CDR3 DNA sequence: TGCGACGGATACGGGACACCTAGCACAGATACGCAGTATTTT.

This clonotype was observed many times. The V call is TRBV12-3 or TRBV12-4, the J call TRBJ2-2, with 7 bases aligning to TRBD1. The CDR3 length is 13 residues. Germline trimming cut 5 bases from V and 6 bases from J; bases unmatched to any gene: 3. The CDR3 DNA sequence: TGTGCCAGCAGTAAGACAGGGCCCGGGGAGCTGTTTTTT. Protein product: CASSKTGPGELFF.

This clonotype was picked up one time. One end of the junction is discordant with germline, which a read error may explain. The J gene is TRBJ2-3, the V gene TRBV11-2; D is unresolved. Looked up from germline, CDR1 is SGHAT and CDR2 is FQNNGV. The CDR3 contains 17 residues. The CDR3 coding sequence is TGTGCCAGCAGCTTAAGGAGTATCCATGGGCCCACAGATACACAGTATTTT. Its translation: CASSLRSIHGPTDTQYF.

Concerning this clonotype: A much larger clonotype is one base distant, so this may be a read error. This sequence joins TRBV5-1 and TRBJ2-7; D is unclear. V lost 4 bases and J lost 6, with 14 bases in between. The germline gives CDR1 SGHRS, CDR2 YFSETQ. This CDR3 region has 13 residues. The CDR3 coding sequence is TGCGCCAGCAGCCGACGCCCCGCGGTCGAGCAGTACTTC. Protein product: CASSRRPAVEQYF.

This clonotype was seen more than once but under ten times. This sequence joins TRBV6-2 or TRBV6-3 and TRBJ2-3; D gene uncertain. V was shortened by 8 bases and J by 10 bases, with 22 bases between the two germline ends. Germline lookup yields CDR1 MNHEY and CDR2 SVGEGT. The CDR3 is 14 residues long. This chain's CDR3 is CASSSAQRERAQYF. The CDR3 DNA reads as TGTGCCAGCTCCAGCGCGCAGCGTGAGCGTGCGCAGTATTTT.

As to this clonotype: This may come from a read error, since a much larger clone is one base off. The chain recombines TRBV19 with TRBJ2-2; a weak D match, TRBD2 (5 bases). The CDR3 contains 11 residues. Germline V gene lookup returns CDR1 LNHDA and CDR2 SQIVND (reference sequence). The CDR3 DNA sequence: TGTGCCAGTAGTATATTCGGGGAGCCGTTTTTT. Translated, it gives CASSIFGEPFF.

About this clonotype: No conserved phenylalanine or tryptophan ends this CDR3, so it is likely a read error. The DNA is omitted, as the CDR3 cannot be located on it reliably, and the CDR3 follows TCRdb's listing. The genes are TRBV11-2 and TRBJ2-5; no DNA check was done on the table's D call, TRBD1. Germline V CDR1 and CDR2: SGHAT, FQNNGV. The CDR3 has 12 residues if both end residues are counted. The CDR3 sequence: CASSLANRGPYL.

Of note for this clonotype: This CDR3 fails to terminate in the conserved phenylalanine or tryptophan, so it likely reflects a read error. The chain links TRBV11-2 to TRBJ1-6; D ambiguous. V was clipped by 0 bases and J by 7 bases, with 4 bases between them. The CDR3 is made up of 13 amino acids. Germline-derived CDR1 and CDR2 are SGHAT and FQNNGV. The CDR3 DNA reads TGTGCCAGCAGCTTAGACCGGAATTCACCCCTCCACTCT. Translating it yields CASSLDRNSPLHS.

In its sample, this clonotype was seen a few times. This chain links TRBV5-1 with TRBJ2-3; D is ambiguous. CDR1 is SGHRS, CDR2 YFSETQ, per germline. V was shortened by 1 base and J by 1 base, with 7 bases between the two germline ends. CDR3 size: 14 residues. As DNA, the CDR3 is TGCGCCAGCAGCTTGAGAGCTGGCACAGATACGCAGTATTTT. Translated: CASSLRAGTDTQYF.

This clonotype appeared once. The conserved closing phenylalanine or tryptophan is absent in this CDR3, likely reflecting a read error. This chain connects TRBV10-3 to TRBJ1-5; 12 positions agree with TRBD1. The J call may be faulty, since TRBJ2-3 better matches the DNA end. Looked up from germline, CDR1 is ENHRY and CDR2 is SYGVKD. The CDR3 is 18 residues long. For the CDR3, the DNA is TGTGCCATCAGGCAGGGGACAGGGGGCCATTGGGGCAATCAGCCCCAGTATTTA. It codes for CAIRQGTGGHWGNQPQYL.